This section outlines one T cell receptor beta chain sequence together with its context. V was pared by 5 bases and J by 3 bases, with 13 bases of the junction left unmatched. The germline CDR1 and CDR2 sequences are SGHRS and YFSETQ. The CDR3 extends over 16 amino acids. Per the authors' pipeline: Scientists estimated how many nucleated cells there were by amplifying reference gene primers. Profiled with immunoSEQ multiplex PCR; TCRdb holds only in-frame clones, not every one. The V and J calls and the clone size are those of that table, but D and trimming were determined from the DNA. The sample has 200,000 to 250,000 clones, 75% to 90% seen once; the top ten hold roughly 5%. These data originate in a study of blood T cell repertoires in COVID-19. Study information: The United States, Italy and Spain supplied acute and convalescent COVID-19 samples. The cDNA or gDNA used as material had been derived from T cells, B-cell-depleted T cells, or PBMCs.

V gene TRBV5-1 combines with J gene TRBJ1-1, with TRBD1 identical over 7 bases. The TCR originated in a woman aged 40 to 49 with acute or convalescent COVID-19. Sequenced sample: peripheral blood. The CDR3 protein is CASRTVFRGIYTEAFF. The CDR3 nucleotides are TGCGCCAGCAGGACTGTTTTCAGGGGGATTTACACTGAAGCTTTCTTT.